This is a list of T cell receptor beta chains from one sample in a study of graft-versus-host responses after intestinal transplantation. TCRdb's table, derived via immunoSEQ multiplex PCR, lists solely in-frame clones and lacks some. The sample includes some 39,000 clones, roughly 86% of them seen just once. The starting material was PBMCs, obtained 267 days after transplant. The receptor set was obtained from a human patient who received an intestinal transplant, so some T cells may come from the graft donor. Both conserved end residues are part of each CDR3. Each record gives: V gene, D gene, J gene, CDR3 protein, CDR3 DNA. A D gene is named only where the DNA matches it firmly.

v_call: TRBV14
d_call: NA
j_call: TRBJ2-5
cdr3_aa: CASSPSSMTQYF
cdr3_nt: TGTGCCAGCAGCCCGTCCTCGATGACCCAGTACTTC

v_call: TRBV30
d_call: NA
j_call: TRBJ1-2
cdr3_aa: CAWNDGGLNGYTF
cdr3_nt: TGTGCCTGGAATGATGGGGGACTTAACGGCTACACCTTC

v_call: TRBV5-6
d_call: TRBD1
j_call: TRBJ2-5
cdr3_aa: CASSSAGTGEETQYF
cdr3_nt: TGTGCCAGCAGCTCCGCCGGGACAGGGGAGGAGACCCAGTACTTC

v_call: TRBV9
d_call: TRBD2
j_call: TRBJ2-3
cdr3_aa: CASSVGLADTQYF
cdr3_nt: TGTGCCAGCAGCGTTGGACTAGCAGATACGCAGTATTTT

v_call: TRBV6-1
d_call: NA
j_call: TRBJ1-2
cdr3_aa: CASSGGEGYTF
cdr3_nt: TGTGCCAGCAGTGGTGGGGAGGGCTACACCTTC

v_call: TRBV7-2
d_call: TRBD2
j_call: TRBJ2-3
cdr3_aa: CASSFVSGTTDTQYF
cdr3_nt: TGTGCCAGCAGCTTTGTGAGCGGGACCACAGATACGCAGTATTTT

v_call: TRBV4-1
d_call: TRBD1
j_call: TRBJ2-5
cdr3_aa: CASSQERQGALETQYF
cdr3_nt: TGCGCCAGCAGCCAAGAAAGACAGGGGGCCTTGGAGACCCAGTACTTC

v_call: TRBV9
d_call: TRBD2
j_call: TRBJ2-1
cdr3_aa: CASSVAASGGAHEQFF
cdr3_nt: TGTGCCAGCAGCGTAGCAGCTAGCGGGGGGGCCCATGAGCAGTTCTTC

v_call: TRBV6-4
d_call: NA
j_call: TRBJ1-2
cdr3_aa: CASLTGGARYGYTF
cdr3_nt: TGTGCCAGCCTAACGGGGGGGGCGCGTTATGGCTACACCTTC

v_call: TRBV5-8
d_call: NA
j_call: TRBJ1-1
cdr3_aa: CASSLIGNSDTEAFF
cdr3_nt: TGTGCCAGCAGCTTAATCGGAAATTCGGACACTGAAGCTTTCTTT